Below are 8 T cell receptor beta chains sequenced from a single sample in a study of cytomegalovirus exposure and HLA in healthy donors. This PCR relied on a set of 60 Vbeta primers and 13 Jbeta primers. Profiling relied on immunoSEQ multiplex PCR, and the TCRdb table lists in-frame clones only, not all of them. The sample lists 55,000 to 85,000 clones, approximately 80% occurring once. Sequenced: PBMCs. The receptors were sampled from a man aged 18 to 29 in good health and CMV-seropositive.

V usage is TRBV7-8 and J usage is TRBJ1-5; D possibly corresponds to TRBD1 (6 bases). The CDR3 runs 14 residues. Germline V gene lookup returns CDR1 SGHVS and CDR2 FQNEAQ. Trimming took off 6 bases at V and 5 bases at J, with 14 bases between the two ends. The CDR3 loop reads CASRQMGADQPQHF. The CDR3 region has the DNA TGTGCCAGCAGACAAATGGGGGCGGATCAGCCCCAGCATTTT.

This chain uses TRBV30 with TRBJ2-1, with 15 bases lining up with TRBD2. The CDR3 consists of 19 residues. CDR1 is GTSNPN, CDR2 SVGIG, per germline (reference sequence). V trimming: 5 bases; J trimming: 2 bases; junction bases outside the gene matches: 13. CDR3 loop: CAWSDQGLAGGGAYNEQFF. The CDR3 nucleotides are TGTGCCTGGTCGGATCAGGGACTAGCGGGAGGTGGAGCCTACAATGAGCAGTTCTTC.

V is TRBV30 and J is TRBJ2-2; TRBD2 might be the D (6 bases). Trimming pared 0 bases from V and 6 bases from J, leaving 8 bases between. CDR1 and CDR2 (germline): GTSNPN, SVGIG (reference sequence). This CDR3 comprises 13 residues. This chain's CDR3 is CAWSVRESGELFF. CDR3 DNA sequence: TGTGCCTGGAGTGTACGGGAGTCCGGGGAGCTGTTTTTT.

CDR3 nucleotides: TGTGCCAGCAGCGTTGAGGATAGGGGTCAGACCCAGTACTTC. Translation: CASSVEDRGQTQYF. The J gene is TRBJ2-5, the V gene TRBV9, with D perhaps TRBD1 (5 bases). CDR1 SGDLS and CDR2 YYNGEE come from the germline V gene. The CDR3 has 14 residues. V lost 2 bases, J lost 6 bases, and 14 bases lay in between.

In DNA, the CDR3 is TGTGCCAGCGTAGCGGGGGGGCCAGGGAACACCGGGGAGCTGTTTTTT. Translating gives CASVAGGPGNTGELFF. The chain combines TRBV13 with TRBJ2-2; 11 positions match TRBD2. After removal of 8 bases from V and 1 base from J, the junction contained 6 bases not matched to a gene. Looked up from germline, CDR1 is PRHDT and CDR2 is FYEKMQ (reference sequence). The CDR3 sequence is 16 residues long.

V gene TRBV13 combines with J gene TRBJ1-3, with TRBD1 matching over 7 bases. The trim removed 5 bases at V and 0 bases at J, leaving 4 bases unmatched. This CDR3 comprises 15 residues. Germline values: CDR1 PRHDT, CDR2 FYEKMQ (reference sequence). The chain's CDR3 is CASSHRGNSGNTIYF. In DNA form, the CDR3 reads TGTGCCAGCAGCCACAGGGGCAACTCTGGAAACACCATATATTTT.

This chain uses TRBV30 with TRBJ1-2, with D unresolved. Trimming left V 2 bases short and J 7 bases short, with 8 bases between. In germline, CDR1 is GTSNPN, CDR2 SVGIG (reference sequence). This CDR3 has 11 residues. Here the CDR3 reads CAWSTAGGYTF. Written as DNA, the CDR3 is TGTGCCTGGAGTACAGCTGGTGGCTACACCTTC. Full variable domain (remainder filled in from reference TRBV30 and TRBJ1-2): SQTIHQWPATLVQPVGSPLSLECTVEGTSNPNLYWYRQAAGRGLQLLFYSVGIGQISSEVPQNLSASRPQDRQFILSSKKLLLSDSGFYLCAWSTAGGYTFGSGTRLTVV.

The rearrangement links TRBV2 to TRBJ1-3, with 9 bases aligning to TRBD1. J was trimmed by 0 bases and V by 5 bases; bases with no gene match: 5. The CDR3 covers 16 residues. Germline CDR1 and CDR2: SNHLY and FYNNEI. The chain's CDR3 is CASSWDRAISGNTIYF. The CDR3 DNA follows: TGTGCCAGCAGTTGGGACAGGGCGATCTCTGGAAACACCATATATTTT.